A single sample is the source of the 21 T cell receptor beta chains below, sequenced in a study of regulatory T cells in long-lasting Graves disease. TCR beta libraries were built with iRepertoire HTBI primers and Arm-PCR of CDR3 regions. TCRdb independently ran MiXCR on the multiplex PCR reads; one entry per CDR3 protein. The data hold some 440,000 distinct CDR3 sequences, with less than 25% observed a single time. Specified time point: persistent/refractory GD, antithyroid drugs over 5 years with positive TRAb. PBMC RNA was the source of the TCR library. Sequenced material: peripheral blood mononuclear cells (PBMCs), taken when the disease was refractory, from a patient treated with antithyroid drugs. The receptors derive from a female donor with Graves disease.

The DNA of the CDR3 is TGTGCCAGCAGCTTGTACCTTACGAATGAAAAACTGTTTTTT. Its translation is CASSLYLTNEKLFF. The chain links TRBV5-6 to TRBJ1-4, with D uncertain. The CDR3 is 14 residues long. V was trimmed by 1 base and J by 5 bases, leaving 9 bases between them. Germline CDR1 and CDR2: SGHDT and YYEEEE.

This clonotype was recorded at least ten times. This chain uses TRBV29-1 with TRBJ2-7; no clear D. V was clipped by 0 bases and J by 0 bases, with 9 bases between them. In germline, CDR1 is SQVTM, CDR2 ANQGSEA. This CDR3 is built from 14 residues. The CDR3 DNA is TGCAGCGTTGAAGACCCAGGTCCCTCCTACGAGCAGTACTTC. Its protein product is CSVEDPGPSYEQYF.

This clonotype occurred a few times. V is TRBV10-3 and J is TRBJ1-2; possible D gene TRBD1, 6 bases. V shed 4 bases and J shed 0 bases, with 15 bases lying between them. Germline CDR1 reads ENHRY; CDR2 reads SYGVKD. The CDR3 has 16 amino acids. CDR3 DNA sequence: TGTGCCATCAGTGTTCAACAGGACAGAGCTAACTATGGCTACACCTTC. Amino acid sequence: CAISVQQDRANYGYTF.

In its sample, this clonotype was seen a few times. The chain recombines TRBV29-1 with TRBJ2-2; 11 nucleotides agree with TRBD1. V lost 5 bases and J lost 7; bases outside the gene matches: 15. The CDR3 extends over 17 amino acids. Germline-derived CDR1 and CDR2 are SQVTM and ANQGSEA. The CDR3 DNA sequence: TGCAGCGTTAATACACCGGGACAGGGGGTCTTGAGCGGGGAGCTGTTTTTT. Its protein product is CSVNTPGQGVLSGELFF.

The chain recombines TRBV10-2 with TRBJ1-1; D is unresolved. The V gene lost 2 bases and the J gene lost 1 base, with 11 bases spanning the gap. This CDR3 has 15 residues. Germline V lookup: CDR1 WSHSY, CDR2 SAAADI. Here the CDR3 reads CASSEANIKNTEAFF. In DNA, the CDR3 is TGCGCCAGCAGTGAGGCCAACATTAAGAACACTGAAGCTTTCTTT.

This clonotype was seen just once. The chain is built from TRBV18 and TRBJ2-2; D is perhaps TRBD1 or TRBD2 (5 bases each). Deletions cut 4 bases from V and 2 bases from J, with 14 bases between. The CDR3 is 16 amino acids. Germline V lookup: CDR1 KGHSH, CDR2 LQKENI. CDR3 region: CASSQPPGANTGELFF. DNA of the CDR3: TGTGCCAGCTCACAACCGCCCGGGGCCAACACCGGGGAGCTGTTTTTT. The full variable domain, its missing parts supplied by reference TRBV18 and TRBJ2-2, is NAGVMQNPRHLVRRRGQEARLRCSPMKGHSHVYWYRQLPEEGLKFMVYLQKENIIDESGMPKERFSAEFPKEGPSILRIQQVVRGDSAAYFCASSQPPGANTGELFFGEGSRLTVL.

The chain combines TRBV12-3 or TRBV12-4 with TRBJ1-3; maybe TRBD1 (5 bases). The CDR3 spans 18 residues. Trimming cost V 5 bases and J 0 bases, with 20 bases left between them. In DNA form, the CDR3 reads TGTGCCAGCAGTGGGACTGCGTTAAGAGGTTACTCTGGAAACACCATATATTTT. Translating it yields CASSGTALRGYSGNTIYF.

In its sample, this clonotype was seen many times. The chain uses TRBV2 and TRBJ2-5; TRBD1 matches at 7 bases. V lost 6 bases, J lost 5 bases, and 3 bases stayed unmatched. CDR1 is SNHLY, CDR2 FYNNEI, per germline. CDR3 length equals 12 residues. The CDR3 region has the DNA TGTGCCAGCAGGGGGGACAGCGAGACCCAGTACTTC. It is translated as CASRGDSETQYF.

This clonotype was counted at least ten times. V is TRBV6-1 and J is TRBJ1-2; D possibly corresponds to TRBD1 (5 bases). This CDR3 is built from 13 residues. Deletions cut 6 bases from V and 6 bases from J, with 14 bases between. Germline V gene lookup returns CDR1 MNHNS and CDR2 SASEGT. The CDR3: CASRKRQGNGYTF. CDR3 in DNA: TGTGCCAGCAGGAAGAGGCAGGGAAATGGCTACACCTTC.

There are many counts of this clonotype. CDR3 region: CASSGQGAGRTEAFF. As DNA, the CDR3 is TGTGCCAGCAGTGGGCAGGGGGCAGGACGCACTGAAGCTTTCTTT. The rearrangement uses TRBV6-1 and TRBJ1-1; TRBD1 matches 8 bases. V trimming: 4 bases; J trimming: 4 bases; junction bases outside the gene matches: 8. Germline V gene lookup returns CDR1 MNHNS and CDR2 SASEGT. This CDR3 is built from 15 residues.

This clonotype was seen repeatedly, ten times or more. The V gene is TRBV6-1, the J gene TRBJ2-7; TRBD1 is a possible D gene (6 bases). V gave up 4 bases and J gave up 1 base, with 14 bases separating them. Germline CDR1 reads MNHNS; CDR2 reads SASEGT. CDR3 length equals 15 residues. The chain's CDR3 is CASSVHRDKSYEQYF. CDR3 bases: TGTGCCAGCAGTGTGCACCGGGACAAATCCTACGAGCAGTACTTC.

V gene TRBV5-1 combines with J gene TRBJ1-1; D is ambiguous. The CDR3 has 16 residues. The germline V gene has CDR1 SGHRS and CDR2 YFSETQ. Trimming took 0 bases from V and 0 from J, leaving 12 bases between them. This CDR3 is CASSLVGGPMNTEAFF. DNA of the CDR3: TGCGCCAGCAGCTTGGTTGGAGGGCCGATGAACACTGAAGCTTTCTTT.

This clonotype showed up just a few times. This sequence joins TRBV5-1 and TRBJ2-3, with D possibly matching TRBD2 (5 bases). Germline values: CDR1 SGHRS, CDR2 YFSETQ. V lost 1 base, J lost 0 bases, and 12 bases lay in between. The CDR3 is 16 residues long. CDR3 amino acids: CASSLSGGLSTDTQYF. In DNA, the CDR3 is TGCGCCAGCAGCTTGTCCGGCGGACTTAGCACAGATACGCAGTATTTT.

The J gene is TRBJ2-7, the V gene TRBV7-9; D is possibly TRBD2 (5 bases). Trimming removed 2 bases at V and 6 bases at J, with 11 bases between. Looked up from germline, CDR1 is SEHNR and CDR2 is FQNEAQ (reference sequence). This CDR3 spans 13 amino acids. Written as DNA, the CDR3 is TGTGCCAGCAGCTTATGGGGTACTAGCGAGCAGTACTTC. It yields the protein CASSLWGTSEQYF.

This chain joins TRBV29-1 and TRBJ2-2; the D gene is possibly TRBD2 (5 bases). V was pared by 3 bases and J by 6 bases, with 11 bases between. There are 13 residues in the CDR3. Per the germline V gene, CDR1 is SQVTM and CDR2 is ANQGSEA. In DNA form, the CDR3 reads TGCAGCGTTGAGTACGGGATCCCCGGGGAGCTGTTTTTT. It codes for CSVEYGIPGELFF.

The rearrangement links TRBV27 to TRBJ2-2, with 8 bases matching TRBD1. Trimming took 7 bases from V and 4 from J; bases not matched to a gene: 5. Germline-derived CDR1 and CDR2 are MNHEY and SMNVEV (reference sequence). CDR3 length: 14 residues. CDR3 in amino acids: CASTPGGVTGELFF. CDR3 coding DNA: TGTGCCAGCACTCCAGGGGGCGTCACCGGGGAGCTGTTTTTT.

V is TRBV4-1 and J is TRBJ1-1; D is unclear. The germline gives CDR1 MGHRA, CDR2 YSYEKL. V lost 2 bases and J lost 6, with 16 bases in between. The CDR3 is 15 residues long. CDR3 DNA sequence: TGCGCCAGCAGCCAACCCCGTCGGAATAACCCTGAAGCTTTCTTT. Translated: CASSQPRRNNPEAFF.

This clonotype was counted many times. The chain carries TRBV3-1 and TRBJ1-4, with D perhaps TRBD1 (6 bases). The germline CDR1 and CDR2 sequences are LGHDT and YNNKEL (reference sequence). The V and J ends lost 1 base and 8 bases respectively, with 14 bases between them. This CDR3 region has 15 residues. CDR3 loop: CASSQVSQGQEKLFF. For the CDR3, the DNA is TGTGCCAGCAGCCAAGTCAGCCAGGGGCAAGAAAAACTGTTTTTT. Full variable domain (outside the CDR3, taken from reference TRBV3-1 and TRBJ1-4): DTAVSQTPKYLVTQMGNDKSIKCEQNLGHDTMYWYKQDSKKFLKIMFSYNNKELIINETVPNRFSPKSPDKAHLNLHINSLELGDSAVYFCASSQVSQGQEKLFFGSGTQLSVL.

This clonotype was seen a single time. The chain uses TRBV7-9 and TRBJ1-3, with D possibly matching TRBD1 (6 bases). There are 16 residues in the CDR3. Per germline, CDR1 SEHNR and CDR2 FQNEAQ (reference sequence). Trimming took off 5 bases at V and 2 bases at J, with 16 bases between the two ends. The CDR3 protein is CASSPPGAGTGNTIYF. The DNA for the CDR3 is TGTGCCAGCAGCCCCCCGGGGGCAGGGACTGGAAACACCATATATTTT.

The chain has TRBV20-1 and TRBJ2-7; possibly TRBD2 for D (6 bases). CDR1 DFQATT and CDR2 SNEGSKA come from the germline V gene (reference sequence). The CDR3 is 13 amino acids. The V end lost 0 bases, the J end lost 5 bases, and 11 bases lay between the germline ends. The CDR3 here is CSAREEGEDEQYF. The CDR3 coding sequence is TGCAGTGCTAGAGAGGAGGGAGAAGACGAGCAGTACTTC.

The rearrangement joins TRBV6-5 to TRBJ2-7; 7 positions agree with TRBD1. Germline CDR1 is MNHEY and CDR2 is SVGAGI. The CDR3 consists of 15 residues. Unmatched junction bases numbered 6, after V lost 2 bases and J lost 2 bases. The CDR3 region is CASSYMNRGTYEQYF. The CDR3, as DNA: TGTGCCAGCAGTTACATGAACAGGGGAACCTACGAGCAGTACTTC.